This T cell receptor (beta chain) appears in the sequencing data of a study of blood T cell repertoires in COVID-19. On the study more broadly: Acute and convalescent COVID-19 samples came from the United States, Italy and Spain. T cells, B-cell-depleted T cells, or PBMCs provided the cDNA or gDNA that served as material.

The CDR3 loop spans 11 amino acids. Between the trimmed V and J ends, which lost 5 bases and 2 bases, there was a span of 6 bases. CDR1 is DFQATT and CDR2 is SNEGSKA in the germline V gene (reference sequence). Original processing notes: Reference gene primer amplification gave estimated nucleated cell counts. Sequencing was performed with immunoSEQ multiplex PCR; in TCRdb, only in-frame clones are kept and a portion is missing. V and J calls and clone size follow that table, whereas D and trimming were derived from the DNA. The data hold over 85,000 clones, with 84% observed a single time. The chain employs TRBV20-1 and TRBJ1-2, with D possibly matching TRBD1 (5 bases). The sample taken for sequencing was peripheral blood. The receptor comes from a man aged 35-49 years with active or convalescent COVID-19. The CDR3 is CSAWTNYGYTF. CDR3 coding DNA: TGCAGTGCTTGGACAAACTATGGCTACACCTTC.